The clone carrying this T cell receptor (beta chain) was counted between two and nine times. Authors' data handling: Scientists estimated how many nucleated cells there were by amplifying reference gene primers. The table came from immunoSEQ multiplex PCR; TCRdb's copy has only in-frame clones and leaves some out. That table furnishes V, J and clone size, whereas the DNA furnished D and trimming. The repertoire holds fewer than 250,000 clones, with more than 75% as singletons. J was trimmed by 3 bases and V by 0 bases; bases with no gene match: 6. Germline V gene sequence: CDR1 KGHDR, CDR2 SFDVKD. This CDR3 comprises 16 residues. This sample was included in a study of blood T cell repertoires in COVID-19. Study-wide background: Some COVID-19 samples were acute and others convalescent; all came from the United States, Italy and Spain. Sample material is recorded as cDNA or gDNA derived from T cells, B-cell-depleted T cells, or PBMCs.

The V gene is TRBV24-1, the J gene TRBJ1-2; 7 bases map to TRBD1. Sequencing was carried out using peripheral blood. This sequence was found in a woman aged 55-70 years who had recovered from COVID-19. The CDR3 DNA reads TGTGCCACCAGTGATTTGAGGACAGGTTTGTACTATGGCTACACCTTC. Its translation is CATSDLRTGLYYGYTF.